Listed here are 2 T cell receptor beta chains from one sample, sequenced in a study of T-cell reconstitution after alpha-beta-depleted transplantation in children. During its preparation, the TCRbeta library received unique molecular identifiers. TCRdb re-called the PCR reads through MiXCR, storing one row per CDR3 protein. Among hundreds of thousands of distinct CDR3 sequences listed, approximately 20% were seen once. This material consisted of PBMCs from the stem cell graft donor, taken from the stem cell graft. Receptor source: a human donor who donated a stem cell graft to a child with acute lymphoblastic leukemia.

In this sample, this clonotype turned up a few times. The rearrangement joins TRBV9 to TRBJ2-1; D is undetermined. CDR1 and CDR2 (germline): SGDLS, YYNGEE. The V end lost 4 bases, the J end lost 12 bases, and 11 bases lay between the germline ends. The CDR3 runs to 11 residues. The CDR3 region has the DNA TGTGCCAGCAGCTCGGGTGCTAGGCAGTTCTTC. Its protein product is CASSSGARQFF.

The chain combines TRBV15 with TRBJ2-1, with D perhaps matching TRBD1 (5 bases). The CDR3 runs 16 residues. Looked up from germline, CDR1 is LNHNV and CDR2 is YYDKDF (reference sequence). The V and J ends lost 8 bases and 3 bases respectively, with 20 bases between them. This chain's CDR3 is CATGTQGPGFYNEQFF. CDR3 coding DNA: TGTGCCACCGGAACACAAGGGCCAGGGTTCTACAATGAGCAGTTCTTC.